Listed below are T cell receptor beta chains from one sample, sequenced in a study of cytomegalovirus exposure and HLA in healthy donors. The method was immunoSEQ multiplex PCR; TCRdb's version includes in-frame clones alone and lacks a portion of them. This table has approximately 140,000 clones, about 85% appearing once. Input material: PBMCs. The receptors here all came from a female donor in good health and CMV-seronegative. Both conserved end residues are part of each CDR3. The D gene is left open where the match is weak. Clone size, where shown, is once, few, many, or a class for clones that have expanded.

D,V,J,size,DNA,CDR3
NA,TRBV2,TRBJ1-5,NA,TGTGCCAGCTCTAATAGCAATCAGCCCCAGCATTTT,CASSNSNQPQHF
TRBD2,TRBV7-2,TRBJ2-5,NA,TGTGCCAGCAGCCCGGGACTAGCGGAAGAGACCCAGTACTTC,CASSPGLAEETQYF
NA,TRBV20-1,TRBJ2-1,NA,TGCAGTGCTGGTGCGAATGAGCAGTTCTTC,CSAGANEQFF
TRBD1,TRBV7-9,TRBJ1-5,NA,TGTGCCAGCAGCTCGCCGTCAGGACAGGTTAATCAGCCCCAGCATTTT,CASSSPSGQVNQPQHF
NA,TRBV28,TRBJ1-4,NA,TGTGCCAGCAGTTTATCGTGGGGCGAAAAACTGTTTTTT,CASSLSWGEKLFF
NA,TRBV19,TRBJ1-1,NA,TGTGCCAGTAGTCCGGACTGGAACACTGAAGCTTTCTTT,CASSPDWNTEAFF
NA,TRBV7-9,TRBJ2-1,NA,TGTGCCAGCAGCTTATCTTGGATAGCGCAGTTCTTC,CASSLSWIAQFF
TRBD1,TRBV6-5,TRBJ1-6,NA,TGTGCCAGCCAGGGGGCGGAATCACCCCTCCACTTT,CASQGAESPLHF
NA,TRBV7-6,TRBJ2-5,NA,TGTGCCAGCAGCACCCTCCGCGGTCTCCAAGAGACCCAGTACTTC,CASSTLRGLQETQYF
NA,TRBV4-1,TRBJ2-4,NA,TGCGCCAGCAGCCGCGAGGGCCGTAGCGATTTAGCCAAAAACATTCAGTACTTC,CASSREGRSDLAKNIQYF
NA,TRBV7-9,TRBJ2-3,NA,TGTGCCAGCAGCTTAGGCCAGACTATCGGTGGCACAGATACGCAGTATTTT,CASSLGQTIGGTDTQYF
NA,TRBV12-5,TRBJ2-7,NA,TGTGCTAGTGGTTGGGCCGGGATAATGGGTCGAGAGCAGTACTTC,CASGWAGIMGREQYF
TRBD2,TRBV7-7,TRBJ2-2,NA,TGTGCTAGCAGCTTTTCGCTAGCGGGAGGGGCAACCGGGGAGCTGTTTTTT,CASSFSLAGGATGELFF
NA,TRBV7-2,TRBJ1-6,NA,TGTGCCAGCAGCTTAATCGGGAGGTCACCCCTCCACTTT,CASSLIGRSPLHF
NA,TRBV30,TRBJ2-2,NA,TGTGCCTGGAGTGTACTGAACACCGGGGAGCTGTTTTTT,CAWSVLNTGELFF
NA,TRBV5-6,TRBJ1-1,NA,TGTGCCAGCAGCTTGTTTCAGAACACTGAAGCTTTCTTT,CASSLFQNTEAFF
NA,TRBV19,TRBJ2-1,NA,TGTGCCAGTAGTATAGGGGGCACGAATGAGCAGTTCTTC,CASSIGGTNEQFF
NA,TRBV12-5,TRBJ2-2,NA,TGTGCTAGTGGCCGGACCTCAGGGATAGCCACCGGGGAGCTGTTTTTT,CASGRTSGIATGELFF
TRBD1,TRBV2,TRBJ2-7,NA,TGTGCCAGTAGGGACAGGCTGACGCAGTACTTC,CASRDRLTQYF
TRBD2,TRBV7-8,TRBJ2-3,NA,TGTGCCAGCAGCTCCAGGACTAGCGGGGGCACAGATACGCAGTATTTT,CASSSRTSGGTDTQYF
TRBD1,TRBV7-9,TRBJ1-1,NA,TGTGCCAGCAGCTTAGCATTAGGGACAGCCTTCACTGAAGCTTTCTTT,CASSLALGTAFTEAFF
NA,TRBV5-5,TRBJ1-1,NA,TGTGCCAGCAGTCAGGGCACTGAAGCTTTCTTT,CASSQGTEAFF
TRBD2,TRBV4-1,TRBJ2-7,NA,TGCGCCAGCAGCCAAGAAAGGACTAGAGGGTACGAGCAGTACTTC,CASSQERTRGYEQYF
NA,TRBV6-6,TRBJ2-5,NA,TGTGCCAGCAGTTACAGGGGGACGGAGACCCAGTACTTC,CASSYRGTETQYF
NA,TRBV7-9,TRBJ2-5,NA,TGTGCCAGCAGCCGTCCGACTAGTAAGGGGGAGACCCAGTACTTC,CASSRPTSKGETQYF
NA,TRBV7-9,TRBJ2-7,NA,TGTGCCAGCAGCTTAATCGACAGATACGAGCAGTACTTC,CASSLIDRYEQYF
TRBD2,TRBV15,TRBJ2-5,NA,TGTGCCACCAGCAGAGATGAGGGGAGGGTCTACCAAGAGACCCAGTACTTC,CATSRDEGRVYQETQYF
TRBD1,TRBV30,TRBJ1-2,NA,TGTGCCTGGAGACGATACAGGGGTAACTATGGCTACACCTTC,CAWRRYRGNYGYTF
TRBD2,TRBV11-2,TRBJ2-7,NA,TGTGCCAGCAGCTTTACTAGCGGGGGTCCCAGTTACGAGCAGTACTTC,CASSFTSGGPSYEQYF
NA,TRBV9,TRBJ2-6,few,TGTGCCAGCGGCCCCCAGGGCAACCCCCGCTCTGGGGCCAACGTCCTGACTTTC,CASGPQGNPRSGANVLTF
NA,TRBV19,TRBJ2-4,NA,TGTGCCAGTAGCAAGACAGTGGACATTCAGTACTTC,CASSKTVDIQYF
TRBD1,TRBV5-6,TRBJ1-3,few,TGTGCCAGCAGCTCGACAGGGGGCTCTGGAAACACCATATATTTT,CASSSTGGSGNTIYF
NA,TRBV5-4,TRBJ2-7,NA,TGTGCCAGCAGCTTGGTGGGAGACCCCTACGAGCAGTACTTC,CASSLVGDPYEQYF
NA,TRBV11-2,TRBJ1-2,NA,TGTGCCAGCAGCCCGACAGAAAACTATGGCTACACCTTC,CASSPTENYGYTF
TRBD1,TRBV5-5,TRBJ2-7,few,TGTGCCAGCAGCTTCCGGGACAGGGCAGGTGACGAGCAGTACTTC,CASSFRDRAGDEQYF
TRBD2,TRBV7-2,TRBJ2-2,NA,TGTGCCAGCAGCTTTAGCGGGACGAACACCGGGGAGCTGTTTTTT,CASSFSGTNTGELFF
TRBD1,TRBV9,TRBJ2-7,NA,TGTGCCAGCAGCAGTCGACAGGGGGGGGACGACGAGCAGTACTTC,CASSSRQGGDDEQYF
NA,TRBV5-4,TRBJ2-3,NA,TGTGCCAGCAGCAGAACAGCCGACCTACACCCTACGCAGTATTTT,CASSRTADLHPTQYF
NA,TRBV5-1,TRBJ2-3,NA,TGCGCCAGCAGCTTCGCAGGGCAAGCAGATACGCAGTATTTT,CASSFAGQADTQYF
NA,TRBV11-3,TRBJ2-5,NA,TGTGCCAGCAGCTTAGGGCAGCGGGCCCAGGAGACCCAGTACTTC,CASSLGQRAQETQYF
NA,TRBV11-2,TRBJ2-3,NA,TGTGCCAGCAGCCCCGGGGTGAATCCAGATACGCAGTATTTT,CASSPGVNPDTQYF
TRBD2,TRBV6-5,TRBJ2-7,NA,TGTGCCAGCAGTTACTCGGCTAGCGGGAGGGCCGAGCAGTACTTC,CASSYSASGRAEQYF
NA,TRBV2,TRBJ2-5,NA,TGTGCCAGCAGGAAAATCCATGCGCCAGAGACCCAGTACTTC,CASRKIHAPETQYF
TRBD2,TRBV2,TRBJ2-1,NA,TGTGCCAGCAGTGAATCGGGGACTAGCGGGAGAAATGAGCAGTTCTTC,CASSESGTSGRNEQFF
NA,TRBV2,TRBJ2-7,few,TGTGCCAGCATAAGGGGTTCGCTCGAGCAGTACTTC,CASIRGSLEQYF
TRBD2,TRBV7-2,TRBJ2-1,NA,TGTGCCAGCAGCTCTTCCAGCGGGGAGGAACGGGTGCAGTTCTTC,CASSSSSGEERVQFF
NA,TRBV10-3,TRBJ1-2,NA,TGTGCCATCAGTGAGTCGGGAGGGGACCATGGCTACACCTTC,CAISESGGDHGYTF
TRBD1,TRBV6-5,TRBJ2-7,NA,TGTGCCAGCAGTTACGCCGGACAGGGGGCCATCTACGAGCAGTACTTC,CASSYAGQGAIYEQYF
NA,TRBV6-5,TRBJ1-4,NA,TGTGCCAGCAGTACCGGGCTCCGAGGGGAAAAACTGTTTTTT,CASSTGLRGEKLFF
NA,TRBV5-6,TRBJ2-5,once,TGTGCCAGCAGCAATGGGGGGGGCTGGGAGACCCAGTACTTC,CASSNGGGWETQYF